The 8 T cell receptor beta chains below were found in one sample sequenced in a study of vaccination and CD4 T cells after COVID-19. This sample's treatment: roughly 10-day PBMC culture with coronavirus spike peptide pools or control peptides (ViraFEST assay). An Oncomine TCR Beta short-read assay was used to sequence the DNA from cultured CD4+ T cells. A single record per CDR3 protein comes from TCRdb applying MiXCR to the PCR reads. The sample consists of 15,000 to 20,000 distinct CDR3 sequences, 53% of them appearing once. No antigen is known for these receptors. This specimen was CD4+ T cells from blood, cultured in vitro, taken before SARS-CoV-2 vaccination. These receptors were taken from a human donor who had recovered from COVID-19.

J is TRBJ1-5 and V is TRBV19; D perhaps matches TRBD1 (6 bases). The length of the CDR3 is 16 residues. V was trimmed by 4 bases and J by 0 bases, leaving 13 bases between them. The germline V gene has CDR1 LNHDA and CDR2 SQIVND (reference sequence). This chain's CDR3 is CASSKTGTNSNQPQHF. Written as DNA, the CDR3 is TGTGCCAGTAGTAAAACCGGGACAAATAGCAATCAGCCCCAGCATTTT.

J is TRBJ2-2 and V is TRBV5-4; 8 bases align to TRBD2. The CDR3 is made up of 16 amino acids. Looked up from germline, CDR1 is SGHNT and CDR2 is YYREEE (reference sequence). V dropped 4 bases and J dropped 2; count of bases not matched to a gene: 7. In DNA, the CDR3 is TGTGCCAGCAGCCGGGGGGGCAGTGATAACACCGGGGAGCTGTTTTTT. Encoded protein: CASSRGGSDNTGELFF.

The rearrangement joins TRBV2 to TRBJ2-6; 7 bases line up with TRBD1. Germline V lookup: CDR1 SNHLY, CDR2 FYNNEI. V shed 6 bases and J 4 bases; nucleotides not matched to a gene: 9. CDR3 length equals 16 residues. Written as DNA, the CDR3 is TGTGCCAGCAGCCCCGACAGGGTGGGCGGGGCCAACGTCCTGACTTTC. Translating gives CASSPDRVGGANVLTF.

This rearrangement joins TRBV20-1 to TRBJ2-1, with D possibly matching TRBD2 (6 bases). Trimming cost V 6 bases and J 4 bases, with 16 bases left between them. The germline gives CDR1 DFQATT, CDR2 SNEGSKA (reference sequence). The CDR3 contains 14 residues. The DNA for the CDR3 is TGCAGTGCAGGCAGGAGCGGGCCGTACAATGAGCAGTTCTTC. Residues: CSAGRSGPYNEQFF.

J is TRBJ1-5 and V is TRBV3-1, with a possible D match to TRBD1 (5 bases). CDR3 size: 14 residues. Germline CDR1 is LGHDT and CDR2 is YNNKEL (reference sequence). Deletions cut 1 base from V and 7 bases from J, with 11 bases between. CDR3 DNA sequence: TGTGCCAGCAGCCAAGGGGCGTGGGGGCAGCCCCAGCATTTT. It is translated as CASSQGAWGQPQHF.

This clonotype was recorded only once. V is TRBV20-1 and J is TRBJ2-7, with TRBD2 matching 7 bases. The CDR3 covers 15 residues. Germline V gene sequence: CDR1 DFQATT, CDR2 SNEGSKA (reference sequence). CDR3 sequence: CSPNSGRAIRYEQYF. Here the CDR3 DNA reads TGCAGCCCCAATAGTGGGAGGGCCATCAGGTACGAGCAGTACTTC.

The V gene is TRBV20-1, the J gene TRBJ2-2; TRBD1 or TRBD2 may be the D gene (5 bases each). The CDR3 length is 16 residues. Trimming shortened V by 0 bases and J by 2 bases, and 13 bases separated the two germline ends. CDR1 is DFQATT, CDR2 SNEGSKA, per germline (reference sequence). Here the CDR3 reads CSARDPGTENTGELFF. CDR3 sequence (DNA): TGCAGTGCTAGAGACCCCGGGACGGAAAACACCGGGGAGCTGTTTTTT.

This clonotype was seen more than once but under ten times. The rearrangement joins TRBV10-3 to TRBJ2-5; perhaps D is TRBD1 or TRBD2 (6 bases each). The germline gives CDR1 ENHRY, CDR2 SYGVKD. The CDR3 contains 13 residues. V was clipped by 11 bases and J by 5 bases, with 18 bases between them. In DNA, the CDR3 is TGTGCCGTAGGAAACAGGGCGGGGGAGACCCAGTACTTC. Amino acids: CAVGNRAGETQYF.